What follows are 5 T cell receptor beta chains derived from one specimen sequenced in a study of early T cells in non-severe SARS-CoV-2 infection. TCRdb re-analysed the 5' RACE reads in MiXCR, keeping a single row per CDR3 protein. Among tens of thousands of distinct CDR3 sequences listed, 5.6% were seen once. The sample consisted of whole blood. These receptors were obtained from an adult who was a healthcare worker with PCR-confirmed SARS-CoV-2 infection or an uninfected control (not recorded which).

The sample holds many counts of this clonotype. This rearrangement joins TRBV20-1 to TRBJ1-4; no clear D. The CDR3 spans 10 residues. The germline V gene encodes CDR1 DFQATT and CDR2 SNEGSKA (reference sequence). The V end lost 0 bases, the J end lost 7 bases, and 0 bases lay between the germline ends. The CDR3 coding sequence is TGCAGTGCTAGAGATGAAAAACTGTTTTTT. Protein product: CSARDEKLFF.

This clonotype was counted at least ten times. The V and J genes are TRBV5-1 and TRBJ2-2; no clear D. V was clipped by 0 bases and J by 3 bases, with 6 bases between them. Germline V gene lookup returns CDR1 SGHRS and CDR2 YFSETQ. The length of the CDR3 is 14 residues. CDR3 nucleotide sequence: TGCGCCAGCAGCTTGGGGGCATACACCGGGGAGCTGTTTTTT. Protein: CASSLGAYTGELFF.

This clonotype was counted at least ten times. This chain joins TRBV18 and TRBJ2-7, with D perhaps matching TRBD2 (6 bases). Per germline, CDR1 KGHSH and CDR2 LQKENI. CDR3 length: 16 amino acids. V was clipped by 0 bases and J by 4 bases, with 16 bases between them. The CDR3 coding sequence is TGTGCCAGCTCACCACCGGGACTGGTATGGGGTTACGAGCAGTACTTC. Translating it yields CASSPPGLVWGYEQYF.

This clonotype was recorded many times. V and J are TRBV7-9 and TRBJ1-2; possible D gene TRBD1, 6 bases. The CDR3 contains 13 residues. The ends were cut back, 7 bases at V and 7 bases at J, with 16 bases in the middle. Germline V gene sequence: CDR1 SEHNR, CDR2 FQNEAQ (reference sequence). This chain's CDR3 is CASIRAGVSGYTF. CDR3 bases: TGTGCCAGCATACGGGCAGGGGTTAGTGGCTACACCTTC.

This clonotype was counted at least ten times. The rearrangement uses TRBV3-1 and TRBJ2-7, with a weak D call TRBD1 (6 bases). The CDR3 loop spans 16 amino acids. Trimming took off 2 bases at V and 1 base at J, with 15 bases between the two ends. CDR1 LGHDT and CDR2 YNNKEL come from the germline V gene (reference sequence). The CDR3 nucleotides read TGTGCCAGCAGCCAAAGAGGACAGACCCTTTCCTACGAGCAGTACTTC. It is translated as CASSQRGQTLSYEQYF.